The source of this TCR beta chain is a study of T cell clones after liver transplantation. The study's findings and limits: Low donor cell numbers restricted donor-reactive repertoire measurement in a couple of subjects. Donor-reactive sequences fell more than third party-reactive ones, suggesting partial deletion.

Using immunoSEQ multiplex PCR, the repertoire was profiled, and TCRdb retains in-frame clones only, with some absent. The sample lists more than 95,000 clones, around four fifths occurring once. As for this clone: Its specificity is not known.

Unstimulated PBMCs were sorted into CD3+CD4+ and CD3+CD8+ populations. The sequenced sample was CD4+ T cells from blood, obtained before liver transplant. This clonotype was sampled from a human donor who received a liver transplant.

The CDR3 region is CASSFPYNEQFF. The DNA for the CDR3 is TGTGCCAGCAGTTTCCCCTACAATGAGCAGTTCTTC. This chain uses TRBV28 with TRBJ2-1; D is undetermined. This CDR3 is 12 amino acids long. CDR1 and CDR2 from the germline V gene are MDHEN and SYDVKM. V was cut by 3 bases and J by 2 bases, with 2 bases left in between.